A single sample is the source of the 12 T cell receptor beta chains below, sequenced in a study of beta chain features in type 1 diabetes. Reverse transcription of all isolated RNA meant that expressed TCRB transcripts were sequenced. Clones were read by immunoSEQ multiplex PCR, and TCRdb kept only the in-frame ones, dropping some. The sample has 200,000 to 300,000 clones, around 68% seen once. The specimen was naive CD4+ T cells from blood. Source of these receptors: a man aged 25-40 years in good health.

The chain uses TRBV7-9 and TRBJ2-5; maybe TRBD2 (5 bases). CDR3 size: 14 residues. Per germline, CDR1 SEHNR and CDR2 FQNEAQ (reference sequence). V dropped 3 bases and J dropped 5 bases, with 13 bases sitting between them. The CDR3: CASSLVLGSETQYF. As DNA, the CDR3 is TGTGCCAGCAGCTTGGTTTTAGGGAGCGAGACCCAGTACTTC.

The rearrangement links TRBV11-3 to TRBJ2-2; TRBD1 or TRBD2 may be the D gene (5 bases each). V was cut by 5 bases and J by 2 bases, with 12 bases left in between. The CDR3 is made up of 15 amino acids. Per the germline V gene, CDR1 is SGHNT and CDR2 is YENEEA. The CDR3 bases are TGTGCCAGCAGCCCTGGGGGTTTCAACACCGGGGAGCTGTTTTTT. Translated: CASSPGGFNTGELFF.

The V call is TRBV28, the J call TRBJ2-7; D is unresolved. The germline gives CDR1 MDHEN, CDR2 SYDVKM. Trimming cost V 2 bases and J 4 bases, with 3 bases left between them. This CDR3 region has 11 residues. This chain's CDR3 is CASSLTYEQYF. DNA for the CDR3: TGTGCCAGCAGTTTAACGTACGAGCAGTACTTC.

V and J are TRBV28 and TRBJ2-6; unclear D gene. CDR1 MDHEN and CDR2 SYDVKM come from the germline V gene. The length of the CDR3 is 13 residues. V gave up 7 bases and J gave up 2 bases, with 6 bases separating them. The CDR3 sequence: CASTIPGANVLTF. The CDR3 bases are TGTGCCAGCACAATACCTGGGGCCAACGTCCTGACTTTC.

This chain connects TRBV28 to TRBJ2-1, with D possibly being TRBD2 (5 bases). The CDR3 is made up of 12 amino acids. Looked up from germline, CDR1 is MDHEN and CDR2 is SYDVKM. V dropped 8 bases and J dropped 15 bases, with 20 bases sitting between them. As DNA, the CDR3 is TGTGCCAGCGGACCCCCACTAGTGGATCTGTTCTTC. Protein: CASGPPLVDLFF. The whole variable domain, remainder taken from reference TRBV28 and TRBJ2-1, is DVKVTQSSRYLVKRTGEKVFLECVQDMDHENMFWYRQDPGLGLRLIYFSYDVKMKEKGDIPEGYSVSREKKERFSLILESASTNQTSMYLCASGPPLVDLFFGPGTRLTVL.

The rearrangement uses TRBV5-1 and TRBJ2-7; maybe TRBD1 (5 bases). The CDR3 has 14 residues. Germline V gene sequence: CDR1 SGHRS, CDR2 YFSETQ. V was pared by 5 bases and J by 0 bases, with 12 bases between. The CDR3 DNA reads as TGCGCCAGCAGTCACGACAGTGGCTCCTACGAGCAGTACTTC. Translated: CASSHDSGSYEQYF.

A single count supports this clone. The genes are TRBV30 and TRBJ1-1; 9 bases line up with TRBD1. Germline lookup yields CDR1 GTSNPN and CDR2 SVGIG (reference sequence). The CDR3 runs to 17 residues. Unmatched junction bases numbered 11, after V lost 3 bases and J lost 0 bases. The CDR3 coding sequence is TGTGCCTGGAGCCCCGGACAGGGGCCGACCATGAACACTGAAGCTTTCTTT. This encodes CAWSPGQGPTMNTEAFF.

The rearrangement uses TRBV30 and TRBJ2-3, with 9 bases lining up with TRBD2. This CDR3 spans 15 amino acids. CDR1 is GTSNPN, CDR2 SVGIG, per germline (reference sequence). V was pared by 3 bases and J by 7 bases, with 11 bases of the junction left unmatched. CDR3 DNA sequence: TGTGCCTGGAGCCGGTGGCGGGAGGGAGCGTATACGCAGTATTTT. Translation: CAWSRWREGAYTQYF.

A few counts support this clone. V usage is TRBV29-1 and J usage is TRBJ2-1; D not certain. This CDR3 is 14 amino acids long. The germline gives CDR1 SQVTM, CDR2 ANQGSEA. Trimming cost V 3 bases and J 0 bases, with 9 bases left between them. CDR3 in amino acids: CSVDGPSSYNEQFF. CDR3 DNA: TGCAGCGTTGACGGGCCCAGCTCCTACAATGAGCAGTTCTTC.

The genes are TRBV6-5 and TRBJ2-5; the D is unclear. Per the germline V gene, CDR1 is MNHEY and CDR2 is SVGAGI. V lost 8 bases to trimming and J lost 0 bases, with 10 bases between them. The CDR3 runs to 13 residues. Written as DNA, the CDR3 is TGTGCCAGCCGACTTCAAAACCAAGAGACCCAGTACTTC. Residues: CASRLQNQETQYF.

The V and J genes are TRBV29-1 and TRBJ2-7, with 8 bases matching TRBD1. Germline V lookup: CDR1 SQVTM, CDR2 ANQGSEA. V lost 6 bases to trimming and J lost 3 bases; unmatched junction nucleotides: 7. CDR3 length equals 13 residues. The CDR3 region is CSVEGQDNYEQYF. Here the CDR3 DNA reads TGCAGCGTCGAGGGACAGGACAACTACGAGCAGTACTTC.

This clone turned up a few times. This chain joins TRBV5-1 and TRBJ2-1; D is uncertain. Germline V gene sequence: CDR1 SGHRS, CDR2 YFSETQ. This CDR3 contains 14 residues. Trimming cost V 6 bases and J 6 bases, with 16 bases left between them. CDR3 coding DNA: TGCGCCAGCAACCGCGAGCATTCGGTCAATGAGCAGTTCTTC. Its protein is CASNREHSVNEQFF.